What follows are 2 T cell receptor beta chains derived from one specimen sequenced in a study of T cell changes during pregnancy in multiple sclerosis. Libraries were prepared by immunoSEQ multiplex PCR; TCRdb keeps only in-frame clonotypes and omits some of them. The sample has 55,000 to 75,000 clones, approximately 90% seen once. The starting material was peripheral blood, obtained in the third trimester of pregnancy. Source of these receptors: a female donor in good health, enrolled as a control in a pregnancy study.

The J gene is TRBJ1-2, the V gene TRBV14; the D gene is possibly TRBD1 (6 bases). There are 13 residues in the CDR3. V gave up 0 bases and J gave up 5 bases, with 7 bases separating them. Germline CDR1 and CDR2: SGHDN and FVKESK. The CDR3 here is CASSQEDRYGYTF. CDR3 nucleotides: TGTGCCAGCAGCCAAGAGGACAGATATGGCTACACCTTC.

DNA for the CDR3: TGTGCCAGCAGCCAATCGCGGGGGGGACGCACAGATACGCAGTATTTT. Its translation: CASSQSRGGRTDTQYF. V usage is TRBV11-1 and J usage is TRBJ2-3, with TRBD2 matching over 9 bases. V was pared by 5 bases and J by 1 base, with 7 bases of the junction left unmatched. The germline CDR1 and CDR2 sequences are SGHAT and FQDESV (reference sequence). CDR3 size: 16 residues.